Each of the 20 T cell receptor beta chains below was sequenced from the same sample in a study of spatial heterogeneity in lung cancer. Noted time point: blood at routine non-recurrence follow-up after resection. Whole RNA, which was extracted from tumor, nontumor lung tissue or frozen PBMC, was sequenced without any cell sorting. One entry per CDR3 protein, called by TCRdb with MiXCR from the 5' RACE reads. The sample has under 150,000 distinct CDR3 sequences, 9% to 15% seen once. The sequencing used PBMCs, collected at follow-up. Receptor source: a male donor with early-stage non-small cell lung cancer.

This clonotype was observed a few times. The gene calls are TRBV15 and TRBJ2-3; 9 positions agree with TRBD2. The germline V gene encodes CDR1 LNHNV and CDR2 YYDKDF (reference sequence). The ends lost 10 bases at V and 4 bases at J; junction bases unmatched: 3. This CDR3 has 12 residues. CDR3 amino acids: CAIRLAADTQYF. CDR3 DNA: TGTGCCATCCGACTAGCGGCAGATACGCAGTATTTT.

The sample holds many counts of this clonotype. The chain carries TRBV12-5 and TRBJ1-4; D is uncertain. The CDR3 is 15 amino acids. Trimming removed 1 base at V and 4 bases at J, with 10 bases between. Germline lookup yields CDR1 LGHNT and CDR2 FRNRAP. DNA for the CDR3: TGTGCTAGTGGTTTGGGTGCAGGTTATAATGAAAAACTGTTTTTT. As protein: CASGLGAGYNEKLFF.

This clonotype came up a few times. The chain uses TRBV6-2 or TRBV6-3 and TRBJ2-5, with D perhaps matching TRBD2 (6 bases). Trimming stripped 4 bases from V and 2 bases from J, with 14 bases between. Germline V gene lookup returns CDR1 MNHEY and CDR2 SVGEGT. The CDR3 consists of 15 residues. This chain's CDR3 is CASSSIRLGQETQYF. CDR3 bases: TGTGCCAGCAGTTCGATACGACTAGGTCAAGAGACCCAGTACTTC.

This clonotype has a handful of counts. The chain links TRBV18 to TRBJ2-3, with D possibly TRBD2 on 5 matching bases. CDR3 length: 14 amino acids. Between the trimmed V and J ends, which lost 3 bases and 3 bases, there was a span of 10 bases. Germline V gene data show CDR1 as KGHSH and CDR2 as LQKENI. This CDR3 is CASSPTTRTDTQYF. The DNA of the CDR3 is TGTGCCAGCTCACCCACTACTAGGACAGATACGCAGTATTTT.

The chain joins TRBV4-2 to TRBJ2-1, with D possibly being TRBD1 (5 bases). There are 15 residues in the CDR3. Germline loops: CDR1 LGHNA, CDR2 YNFKEQ. The V gene lost 5 bases and the J gene lost 0 bases, with 11 bases spanning the gap. For the CDR3, the DNA is TGTGCCAGCAGCTCGCGGACAAACTCCTACAATGAGCAGTTCTTC. It encodes CASSSRTNSYNEQFF.

In this sample, this clonotype turned up many times. The chain employs TRBV12-3 or TRBV12-4 and TRBJ1-1; 8 bases map to TRBD1. Trimming removed 5 bases from V and 2 bases from J; junction bases left unmatched: 7. CDR3 length: 15 amino acids. For the CDR3, the DNA is TGTGCCAGCAGTAAACAGGGGGGGGCTAACACTGAAGCTTTCTTT. This codes for CASSKQGGANTEAFF.

This clonotype was seen many times. The J gene is TRBJ1-1, the V gene TRBV7-9; 10 nucleotides agree with TRBD1. This CDR3 is 13 amino acids long. The V segment lost 5 bases and the J segment 5 bases; nucleotides outside the gene matches: 2. Germline CDR1 is SEHNR and CDR2 is FQNEAQ (reference sequence). In DNA form, the CDR3 reads TGTGCCAGCAGCGAGGGACAGGGGACTGAAGCTTTCTTT. Its translation is CASSEGQGTEAFF.

The table lists this clonotype with a few counts. This chain joins TRBV2 and TRBJ2-2, with 10 bases lining up with TRBD2. Germline V gives CDR1 SNHLY, CDR2 FYNNEI. Unmatched junction bases numbered 5, after V lost 6 bases and J lost 7 bases. The CDR3 contains 14 residues. This chain's CDR3 is CASRLWTSGGELFF. CDR3 coding DNA: TGTGCCAGCAGGCTGTGGACTAGCGGCGGGGAGCTGTTTTTT.

This clonotype was counted many times. The chain joins TRBV12-3 or TRBV12-4 to TRBJ1-2; D is undetermined. Trimming took off 5 bases at V and 3 bases at J, with 13 bases between the two ends. This CDR3 is built from 14 residues. CDR3 sequence: CASSPGRGDYGYTF. Here the CDR3 DNA reads TGTGCCAGCAGTCCGGGCCGGGGAGACTATGGCTACACCTTC.

The table lists this clonotype with a few counts. This chain joins TRBV19 and TRBJ1-1, with TRBD1 matching 8 bases. The CDR3 runs to 17 residues. In germline, CDR1 is LNHDA, CDR2 SQIVND (reference sequence). Trimming took 6 bases from V and 1 from J; bases not matched to a gene: 13. Here the CDR3 DNA reads TGTGCCAGTAGAAGGATCATTGGACAGGGACCGAACACTGAAGCTTTCTTT. Protein: CASRRIIGQGPNTEAFF.

Worth noting for this clonotype: In this CDR3 the conserved last residue, phenylalanine or tryptophan, is missing, so a read error is likely. The chain carries TRBV5-1 and TRBJ2-5; D gene ambiguous. V was cut by 4 bases and J by 5 bases, with 12 bases left in between. The CDR3 length is 13 residues. Germline V CDR1 and CDR2: SGHRS, YFSETQ. CDR3 nucleotide sequence: TGCGCCAGCAGCCCCGACCAGGCGGAGACCCAGTACCTC. Protein product: CASSPDQAETQYL.

V usage is TRBV30 and J usage is TRBJ2-3; no firm D call. The V end lost 0 bases, the J end lost 2 bases, and 9 bases lay between the germline ends. Germline-derived CDR1 and CDR2 are GTSNPN and SVGIG (reference sequence). The CDR3 sequence is 14 residues long. CDR3 sequence (DNA): TGTGCCTGGAGTGTACTCGCCATCACAGATACGCAGTATTTT. Translated, it gives CAWSVLAITDTQYF.

This clonotype was recorded a few times. The CDR3 DNA follows: TGTGCCAGCAGTTTGGACAGGGGACCCACCTACGAGCAGTACTTC. It yields the protein CASSLDRGPTYEQYF. The chain joins TRBV6-5 to TRBJ2-7; TRBD1 matches at 9 bases. With V trimmed by 4 bases and J by 2 bases, 6 bases remained unmatched. Germline V gene lookup returns CDR1 MNHEY and CDR2 SVGAGI. There are 15 residues in the CDR3.

The rearrangement links TRBV21-1 to TRBJ2-2; TRBD1, the D gene given by the table, was not confirmed from the DNA. TRBV21-1 constitutes a pseudogene. This CDR3 comprises 16 residues. The CDR3, as DNA: TGTGCCAGCAGCACCGGGCCCGGGCGTCACACCGGGGAGCTGTTTTTT. Translation gives CASSTGPGRHTGELFF.

This clonotype showed up many times. The chain is built from TRBV3-1 and TRBJ2-2; possible D gene TRBD2, 5 bases. From germline, CDR1 is LGHDT and CDR2 YNNKEL (reference sequence). V shed 5 bases and J shed 1 base, with 8 bases lying between them. This CDR3 has 14 amino acids. The CDR3 sequence: CASSYAGNTGELFF. DNA of the CDR3: TGTGCCAGCAGCTATGCGGGGAACACCGGGGAGCTGTTTTTT.

This clonotype has at least ten counts. The chain couples TRBV4-1 to TRBJ2-5, with a possible D match to TRBD1 (6 bases). CDR1 and CDR2 (germline): MGHRA, YSYEKL. V lost 0 bases to trimming and J lost 3 bases, with 8 bases between them. The CDR3 runs 14 residues. The CDR3 DNA sequence: TGCGCCAGCAGCCAAGATCCAGGGGAAGAGACCCAGTACTTC. It yields the protein CASSQDPGEETQYF.

The rearrangement uses TRBV3-1 and TRBJ2-5; 8 positions agree with TRBD1. The germline gives CDR1 LGHDT, CDR2 YNNKEL (reference sequence). The CDR3 is made up of 14 amino acids. Unmatched junction bases numbered 4, after V lost 2 bases and J lost 5 bases. The chain's CDR3 is CASSQLDRVETQYF. CDR3 DNA: TGTGCCAGCAGCCAATTGGACAGGGTTGAGACCCAGTACTTC.

This sequence joins TRBV6-5 and TRBJ2-1, with 12 bases matching TRBD2. Germline V gene lookup returns CDR1 MNHEY and CDR2 SVGAGI. This CDR3 comprises 16 residues. The V segment lost 6 bases and the J segment 8 bases; nucleotides outside the gene matches: 11. This CDR3 reads CASRSTSSGGAYEQFF. The DNA of the CDR3 is TGTGCCAGCAGGTCGACCTCTAGCGGGGGGGCGTATGAGCAGTTCTTC.

The chain employs TRBV7-2 and TRBJ2-3, with D perhaps TRBD2 (5 bases). V was trimmed by 6 bases and J by 2 bases, leaving 9 bases between them. Per germline, CDR1 SGHTA and CDR2 FQGNSA. The CDR3 covers 13 residues. The CDR3 protein is CASSSGFTDTQYF. CDR3 coding DNA: TGTGCCAGCAGTTCGGGGTTCACAGATACGCAGTATTTT.

This clonotype was seen many times. V gene TRBV6-2 or TRBV6-3 combines with J gene TRBJ1-1, with D perhaps matching TRBD1 (6 bases). Between the trimmed V and J ends, which lost 10 bases and 10 bases, there was a span of 16 bases. The CDR3 has 11 residues. CDR1 and CDR2 from the germline V gene are MNHEY and SVGEGT. The chain's CDR3 is CATIGGIRAFF. The CDR3 DNA follows: TGTGCCACTATAGGGGGGATACGAGCTTTCTTT.